This note documents a single TCR beta chain sequence. No antigen is known for it. This entry comes from a study of cytotoxic CD8 clonotypes in ibrutinib-treated CLL. J gave up 7 bases and V 5 bases, and 13 bases lay outside the gene matches. This CDR3 contains 15 residues. Germline CDR1 SEHNR, CDR2 FQNEAQ (reference sequence). Investigators sought sequencing depths of between 1 in 200,000 and 1 in 1 million T cells. Assay used: immunoSEQ multiplex PCR; TCRdb lists only in-frame clones, some missing. The table includes about 25,000 clones, over 75% detected once. Study findings and constraints: Baseline clonality, above age-matched healthy donor levels, tracked circulating CD8+ T-cell counts.

The chain recombines TRBV7-9 with TRBJ2-7; 8 nucleotides agree with TRBD1. This receptor was taken from a human donor with chronic lymphocytic leukemia. The sequencing used PBMCs, collected after 24 months of ibrutinib treatment. The CDR3 bases are TGTGCCAGCAGCACTCCGGGACAGGCCGATGGGGAGCAGTACTTC. Protein: CASSTPGQADGEQYF.